A selection of T cell receptor beta chains follows, all from one sample in a study of blood T cells in healthy people across ages. TCRdb called the 5' RACE reads again in MiXCR, with one record for every CDR3 protein. The table has around 780,000 distinct CDR3 sequences, approximately 60% seen once. The source material was blood. The receptors were gathered from a man in his forties in good health. The CDR3 runs from the conserved cysteine through the conserved F or W. D genes are given only for firm matches. Clone sizes are given selectively: once, few, many, or a class where the clone is expanded.

clone_size cdr3_length j_call v_call d_call cdr3_nt cdr3_aa
few 15 TRBJ1-4 TRBV12-3/TRBV12-4 - TGTGCCAGCAGTTCGGCAGGGATTGGTAATGAAAAACTGTTTTTT CASSSAGIGNEKLFF
- 15 TRBJ2-1 TRBV7-3 - TGTGCCAGCAGCACTACGACAGGGGAGGGAGATGAGCAGTTCTTC CASSTTTGEGDEQFF
- 15 TRBJ2-5 TRBV10-3 - TGTGCCATCAGGGACACCGGGACTCCCTGGGAGACCCAGTACTTC CAIRDTGTPWETQYF
- 14 TRBJ2-7 TRBV3-1 - TGTGCCAGCAGCCAGTCGGGACGGGTCTACGAGCAGTACTTC CASSQSGRVYEQYF
- 14 TRBJ2-1 TRBV29-1 - TGCAGCGTTTACCGGAGCCTCTCCTACAATGAGCAGTTCTTC CSVYRSLSYNEQFF
- 15 TRBJ2-2 TRBV11-3 TRBD2 TGTGCCAGCAGCCGGCTAGCGGGAAACACCGGGGAGCTGTTTTTT CASSRLAGNTGELFF
- 14 TRBJ2-7 TRBV20-1 TRBD1 TGCAGTGCAAAGCTGGGGACAGGGCACTACGAGCAGTACTTT CSAKLGTGHYEQYF
- 14 TRBJ2-7 TRBV6-2/TRBV6-3 - TGTGCCAGCATTGGGACAATGGAGTACTACGAGCAGTACTTC CASIGTMEYYEQYF
- 16 TRBJ2-1 TRBV4-3 TRBD2 TGCGCCAGCAGCCAAGATACCCCTAGCGGGACCAATGAGCAGTTCTTC CASSQDTPSGTNEQFF
- 11 TRBJ2-1 TRBV6-2/TRBV6-3 - TGTGCCAGCAGTAATAGCGGACAGCAGTTCTTC CASSNSGQQFF
once 12 TRBJ1-1 TRBV20-1 - TGCAGTGCTCTGGGGGGGCGGGCTGAAGCTTTCTTT CSALGGRAEAFF
- 13 TRBJ2-5 TRBV7-2 - TGTGCCAGCAGCTTAGCCTCCGGAGAGACCCAGTACTTC CASSLASGETQYF
few 15 TRBJ2-1 TRBV5-6 - TGTGCCAGCAGCAAGGGACACGCTAAAGCCTACGAGCAGTTCTTC CASSKGHAKAYEQFF
- 15 TRBJ2-3 TRBV18 - TGTGCCAGCTCACCAGGGGTTAGAAGCACAGATACGCAGTATTTT CASSPGVRSTDTQYF
- 15 TRBJ2-5 TRBV27 - TGTGCCAGCAGTTTAGGACCGAGGGGACAAGGGACCCAGTACTTC CASSLGPRGQGTQYF
- 16 TRBJ2-7 TRBV29-1 - TGCAGCGTCTCTTTACCAGGGACATCCCAATCCTACGAGCAGTACTTC CSVSLPGTSQSYEQYF